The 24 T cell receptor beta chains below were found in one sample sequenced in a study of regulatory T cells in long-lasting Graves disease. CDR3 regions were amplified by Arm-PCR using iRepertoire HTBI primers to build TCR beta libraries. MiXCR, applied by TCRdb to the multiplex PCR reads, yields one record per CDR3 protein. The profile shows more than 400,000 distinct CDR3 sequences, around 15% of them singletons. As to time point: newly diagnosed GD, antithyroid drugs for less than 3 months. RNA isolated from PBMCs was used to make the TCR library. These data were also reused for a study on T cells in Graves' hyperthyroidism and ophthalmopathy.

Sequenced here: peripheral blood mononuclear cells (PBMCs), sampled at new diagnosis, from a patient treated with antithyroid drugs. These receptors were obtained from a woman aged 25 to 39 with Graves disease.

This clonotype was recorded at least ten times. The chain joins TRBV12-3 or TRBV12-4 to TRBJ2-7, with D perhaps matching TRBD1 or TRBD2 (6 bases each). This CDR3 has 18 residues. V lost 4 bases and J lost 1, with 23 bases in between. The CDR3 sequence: CASSWIVLGGARSYEQYF. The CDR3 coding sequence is TGTGCCAGCAGTTGGATTGTGCTGGGGGGCGCAAGGTCCTACGAGCAGTACTTC.

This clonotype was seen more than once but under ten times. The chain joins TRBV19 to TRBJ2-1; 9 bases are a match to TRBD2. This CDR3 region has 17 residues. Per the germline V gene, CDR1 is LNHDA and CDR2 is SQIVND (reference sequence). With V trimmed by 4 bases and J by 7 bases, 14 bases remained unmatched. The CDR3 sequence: CASSTSGIGFSWNEQFF. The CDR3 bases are TGTGCCAGTAGTACTAGCGGGATAGGGTTTTCTTGGAATGAGCAGTTCTTC.

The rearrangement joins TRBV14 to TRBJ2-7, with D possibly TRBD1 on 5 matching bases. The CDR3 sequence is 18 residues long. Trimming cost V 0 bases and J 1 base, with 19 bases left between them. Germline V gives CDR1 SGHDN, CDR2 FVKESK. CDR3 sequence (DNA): TGTGCCAGCAGCCAAGATAGGGGCGGCCTCCCGTTATCCTACGAGCAGTACTTC. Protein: CASSQDRGGLPLSYEQYF.

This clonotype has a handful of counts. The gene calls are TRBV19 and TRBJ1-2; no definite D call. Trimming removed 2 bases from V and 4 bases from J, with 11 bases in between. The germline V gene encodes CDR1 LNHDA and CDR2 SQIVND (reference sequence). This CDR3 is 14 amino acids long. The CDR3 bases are TGTGCCAGTAGTATACAAGGATGGGGCTATGGCTACACCTTC. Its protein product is CASSIQGWGYGYTF.

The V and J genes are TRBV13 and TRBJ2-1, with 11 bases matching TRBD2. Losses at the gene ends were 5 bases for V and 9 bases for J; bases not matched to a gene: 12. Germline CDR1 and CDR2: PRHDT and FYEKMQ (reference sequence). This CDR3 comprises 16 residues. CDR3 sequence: CASSPETGTSGIEQFF. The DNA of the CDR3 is TGTGCCAGCAGCCCAGAGACCGGGACTAGCGGCATTGAGCAGTTCTTC.

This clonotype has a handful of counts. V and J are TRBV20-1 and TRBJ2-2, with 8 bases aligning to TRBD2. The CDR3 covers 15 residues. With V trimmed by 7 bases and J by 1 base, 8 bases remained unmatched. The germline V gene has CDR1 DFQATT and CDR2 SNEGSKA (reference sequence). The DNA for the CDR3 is TGCAGTGTTCGCGGGCGGGGGGAGAACACCGGGGAGCTGTTTTTT. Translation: CSVRGRGENTGELFF.

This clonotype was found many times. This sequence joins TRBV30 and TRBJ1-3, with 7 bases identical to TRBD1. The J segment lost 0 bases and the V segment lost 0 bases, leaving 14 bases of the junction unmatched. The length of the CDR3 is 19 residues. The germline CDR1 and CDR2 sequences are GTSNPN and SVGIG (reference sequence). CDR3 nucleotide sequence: TGTGCCTGGAGTGTAAGGTTCGCAGGGGGGAGCCCCTCTGGAAACACCATATATTTT. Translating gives CAWSVRFAGGSPSGNTIYF.

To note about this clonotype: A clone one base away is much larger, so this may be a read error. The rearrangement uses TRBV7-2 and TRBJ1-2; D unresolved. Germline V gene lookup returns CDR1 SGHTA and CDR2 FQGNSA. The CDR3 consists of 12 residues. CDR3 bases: TGTGCCAGCAGCTCGAGAAACTATGACTACACCTTC. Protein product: CASSSRNYDYTF.

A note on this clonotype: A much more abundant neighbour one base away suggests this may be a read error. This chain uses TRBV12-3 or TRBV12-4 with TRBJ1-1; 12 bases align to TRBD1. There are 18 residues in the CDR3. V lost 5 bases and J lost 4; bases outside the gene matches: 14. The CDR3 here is CASSPREGDRGLGTEAFF. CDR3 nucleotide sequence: TGTGCCAGCAGTCCAAGGGAGGGGGACAGGGGGCTTGGCACTGAAGCTTTCTTT.

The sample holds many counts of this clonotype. The CDR3 nucleotides are TGTGCCAGCAGCTCCGGGACGCCCGCGTACAATGAGCAGTTCTTC. Its translation: CASSSGTPAYNEQFF. This sequence joins TRBV13 and TRBJ2-1; D might be TRBD1 or TRBD2, each matching 5 bases. Germline V gene lookup returns CDR1 PRHDT and CDR2 FYEKMQ (reference sequence). V lost 4 bases, J lost 4 bases, and 14 bases lay in between. The CDR3 spans 15 residues.

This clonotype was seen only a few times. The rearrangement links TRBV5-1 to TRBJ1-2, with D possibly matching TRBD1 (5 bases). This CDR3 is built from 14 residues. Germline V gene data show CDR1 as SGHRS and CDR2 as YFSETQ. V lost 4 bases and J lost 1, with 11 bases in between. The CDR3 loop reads CASSGGSGNYGYTF. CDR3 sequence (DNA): TGCGCCAGCAGCGGGGGTTCGGGTAACTATGGCTACACCTTC.

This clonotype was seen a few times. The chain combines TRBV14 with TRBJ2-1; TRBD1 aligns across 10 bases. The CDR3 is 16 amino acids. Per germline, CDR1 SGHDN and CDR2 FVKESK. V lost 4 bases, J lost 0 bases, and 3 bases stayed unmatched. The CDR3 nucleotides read TGTGCCAGCAGCCTTGGGACAGGGGCCTCCTACAATGAGCAGTTCTTC. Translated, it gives CASSLGTGASYNEQFF.

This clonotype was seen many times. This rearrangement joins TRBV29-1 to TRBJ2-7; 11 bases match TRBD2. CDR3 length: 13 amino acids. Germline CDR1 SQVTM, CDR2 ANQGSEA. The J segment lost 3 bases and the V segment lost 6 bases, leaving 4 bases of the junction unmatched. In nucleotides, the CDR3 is TGCAGCGTCTTACTAGCGGGAGACTACGAGCAGTACTTC. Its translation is CSVLLAGDYEQYF.

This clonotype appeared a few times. The CDR3 loop reads CASSPGTARWFYNEQFF. In DNA, the CDR3 is TGTGCCAGCAGCCCGGGGACTGCGCGGTGGTTTTACAATGAGCAGTTCTTC. This sequence joins TRBV7-9 and TRBJ2-1, with D perhaps TRBD2 (6 bases). The V and J ends lost 5 bases and 4 bases respectively, with 21 bases between them. Germline-derived CDR1 and CDR2 are SEHNR and FQNEAQ (reference sequence). The CDR3 is 17 amino acids.

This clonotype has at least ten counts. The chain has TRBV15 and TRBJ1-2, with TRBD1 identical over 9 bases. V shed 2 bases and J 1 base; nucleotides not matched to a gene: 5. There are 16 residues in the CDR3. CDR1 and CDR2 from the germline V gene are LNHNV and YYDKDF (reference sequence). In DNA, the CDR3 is TGTGCCACCAGCAGACCGGGACAGGGATTTAACTATGGCTACACCTTC. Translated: CATSRPGQGFNYGYTF.

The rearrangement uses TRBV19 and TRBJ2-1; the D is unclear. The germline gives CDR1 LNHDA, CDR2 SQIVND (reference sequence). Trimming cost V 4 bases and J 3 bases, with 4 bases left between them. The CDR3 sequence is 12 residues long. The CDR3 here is CASSKNYNEQFF. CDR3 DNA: TGTGCCAGTAGTAAGAACTACAATGAGCAGTTCTTC.

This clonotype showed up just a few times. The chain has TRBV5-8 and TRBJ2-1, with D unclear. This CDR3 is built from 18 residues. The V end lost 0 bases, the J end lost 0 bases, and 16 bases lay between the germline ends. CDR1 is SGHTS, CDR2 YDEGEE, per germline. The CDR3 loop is CASSLALVLVTSYNEQFF. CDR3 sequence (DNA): TGTGCCAGCAGCTTGGCCTTGGTCCTAGTTACCTCCTACAATGAGCAGTTCTTC.

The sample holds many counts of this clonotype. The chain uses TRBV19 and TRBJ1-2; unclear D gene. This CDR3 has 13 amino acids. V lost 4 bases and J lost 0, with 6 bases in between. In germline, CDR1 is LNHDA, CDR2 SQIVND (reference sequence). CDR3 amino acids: CASSKPANYGYTF. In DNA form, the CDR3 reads TGTGCCAGTAGTAAACCAGCTAACTATGGCTACACCTTC.

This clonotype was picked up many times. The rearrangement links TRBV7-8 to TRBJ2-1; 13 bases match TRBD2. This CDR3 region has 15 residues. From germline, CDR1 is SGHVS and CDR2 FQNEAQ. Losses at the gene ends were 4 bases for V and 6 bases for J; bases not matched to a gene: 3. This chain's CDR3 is CASSSRLAGGNEQFF. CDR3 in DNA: TGTGCCAGCAGCTCCCGACTAGCGGGAGGCAATGAGCAGTTCTTC.

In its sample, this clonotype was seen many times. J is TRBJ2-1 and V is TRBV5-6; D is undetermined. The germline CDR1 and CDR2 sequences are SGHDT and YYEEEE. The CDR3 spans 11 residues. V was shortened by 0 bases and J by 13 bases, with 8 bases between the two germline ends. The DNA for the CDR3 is TGTGCCAGCAGCTTGGGGGAAATTCAGTTCTTC. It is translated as CASSLGEIQFF.

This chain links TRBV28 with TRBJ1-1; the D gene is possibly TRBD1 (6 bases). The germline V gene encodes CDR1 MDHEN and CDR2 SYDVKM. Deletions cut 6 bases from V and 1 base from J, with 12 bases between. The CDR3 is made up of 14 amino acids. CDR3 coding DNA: TGTGCCAGCAGGAGACAGGTCTCGAACACTGAAGCTTTCTTT. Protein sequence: CASRRQVSNTEAFF. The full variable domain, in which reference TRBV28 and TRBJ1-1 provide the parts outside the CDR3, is DVKVTQSSRYLVKRTGEKVFLECVQDMDHENMFWYRQDPGLGLRLIYFSYDVKMKEKGDIPEGYSVSREKKERFSLILESASTNQTSMYLCASRRQVSNTEAFFGQGTRLTVV.

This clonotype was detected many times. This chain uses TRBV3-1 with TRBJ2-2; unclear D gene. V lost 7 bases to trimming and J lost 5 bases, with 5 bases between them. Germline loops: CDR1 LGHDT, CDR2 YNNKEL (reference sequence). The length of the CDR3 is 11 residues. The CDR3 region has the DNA TGTGCCAGCATCGGAACCGGGGAGCTGTTTTTT. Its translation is CASIGTGELFF.

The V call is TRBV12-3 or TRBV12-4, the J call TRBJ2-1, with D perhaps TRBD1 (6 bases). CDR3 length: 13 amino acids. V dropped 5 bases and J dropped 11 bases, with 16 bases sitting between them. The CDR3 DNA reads TGTGCCAGCAGTACCGAGATCAGGGGCCAGCAGTTCTTC. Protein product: CASSTEIRGQQFF.

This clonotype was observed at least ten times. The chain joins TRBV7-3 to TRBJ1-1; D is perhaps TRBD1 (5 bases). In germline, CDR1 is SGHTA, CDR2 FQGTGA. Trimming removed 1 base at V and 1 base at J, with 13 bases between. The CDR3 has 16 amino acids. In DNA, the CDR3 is TGTGCCAGCAGCTTAAGCCGTTTTACAGGGAACACTGAAGCTTTCTTT. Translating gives CASSLSRFTGNTEAFF.